The rows below give T cell receptor beta chains drawn from one sample of a study of blood T cell repertoires in COVID-19. Sequenced by immunoSEQ multiplex PCR; TCRdb stores in-frame clones only, minus some. The table includes 48,000 or so clones, under 90% detected once. Material: peripheral blood. The source is a woman in her fifties or sixties with acute or convalescent COVID-19. Both conserved end residues are part of each CDR3. A D gene is named only where the DNA matches it firmly. The listing skips clone size in some rows; elsewhere it reads once, few, many or a size class.

.,TRBJ2-7,TRBV19,TRBD2,16,CASSMSLAGGGGEQYF,TGTGCCAGTAGTATGAGTCTAGCGGGAGGCGGAGGCGAGCAGTACTTC
.,TRBJ2-3,TRBV6-2/TRBV6-3,.,14,CASTPVGSSNTQYF,TGTGCCAGCACCCCAGTAGGGAGTTCGAATACGCAGTATTTT
.,TRBJ1-2,TRBV5-4,.,13,CASSPSGEYGYTF,TGTGCCAGCAGCCCCTCAGGCGAGTATGGCTACACCTTC
.,TRBJ2-3,TRBV6-6,TRBD1,14,CASSSRDRTDTQYF,TGTGCCAGCAGTTCACGGGACAGGACAGATACGCAGTATTTT
.,TRBJ2-7,TRBV2,.,16,CASSDYGGSSSYEQYF,TGTGCCAGCAGTGATTATGGGGGCTCAAGCTCCTACGAGCAGTACTTC
.,TRBJ1-1,TRBV9,.,14,CASSAGQLYTEAFF,TGTGCCAGCAGCGCAGGACAGCTCTACACTGAAGCTTTCTTT
.,TRBJ1-1,TRBV19,.,13,CASSRPGQTEAFF,TGTGCCAGTAGTAGACCTGGACAGACTGAAGCTTTCTTT
.,TRBJ1-3,TRBV7-2,.,14,CASSLYGSGNTIYF,TGTGCCAGCAGCTTATACGGCTCTGGAAACACCATATATTTT
.,TRBJ1-4,TRBV25-1,TRBD1,15,CASSEFKGADEKLFF,TGTGCCAGCAGTGAATTTAAGGGGGCTGATGAAAAACTGTTTTTT
.,TRBJ2-4,TRBV11-3,.,13,CASSPSGGNIQYF,TGTGCCAGCAGCCCCTCAGGAGGGAACATTCAGTACTTC
.,TRBJ1-5,TRBV7-9,.,12,CASSSRGGPQHF,TGTGCCAGCAGCTCCCGAGGAGGGCCCCAGCATTTT
once,TRBJ2-1,TRBV11-3,TRBD2,17,CASSLGLAGGSYNEQFF,TGTGCCAGCAGCTTAGGACTAGCGGGAGGTTCCTACAATGAGCAGTTCTTC
once,TRBJ1-1,TRBV23-1,.,13,CASKNSVNTEAFF,TGCGCCAGCAAGAATTCAGTGAACACTGAAGCTTTCTTT
.,TRBJ2-1,TRBV20-1,.,17,CSASPSAGLDSYNEQFF,TGCAGTGCTAGTCCAAGCGCGGGCCTGGACTCCTACAATGAGCAGTTCTTC
.,TRBJ1-6,TRBV18,.,16,CASSPRWWQGRSPLHF,TGTGCCAGCTCACCACGTTGGTGGCAGGGGCGATCACCCCTCCACTTT
.,TRBJ2-1,TRBV13,.,16,CASSPPGRNSYNEQFF,TGTGCCAGCAGCCCCCCGGGTCGTAACTCCTACAATGAGCAGTTCTTC
.,TRBJ2-1,TRBV7-7,.,15,CASSQRGGPPNEQFF,TGTGCTAGCAGCCAGCGCGGGGGCCCGCCGAATGAGCAGTTCTTC
once,TRBJ1-2,TRBV18,TRBD1,15,CASSPPLGQGNGYTF,TGTGCCAGCTCACCGCCCCTGGGACAGGGGAATGGCTACACCTTC
.,TRBJ2-2,TRBV7-9,.,17,CASRSRLSASNTGELFF,TGTGCCAGCAGGTCTAGGCTGTCGGCCTCGAACACCGGGGAGCTGTTTTTT
.,TRBJ2-7,TRBV7-9,.,14,CASSSWTASYEQYF,TGTGCCAGCAGCTCGTGGACAGCTTCGTACGAGCAGTACTTC
.,TRBJ2-1,TRBV5-6,TRBD2,16,CASSFSSGGSYNEQFF,TGTGCCAGCAGCTTCTCTAGCGGGGGGTCATACAATGAGCAGTTCTTC
once,TRBJ2-1,TRBV5-1,.,14,CASSEQQGHNEQFF,TGCGCCAGCAGCGAGCAACAGGGACACAATGAGCAGTTCTTC
.,TRBJ1-1,TRBV19,.,14,CASSIRGGHTEAFF,TGTGCCAGTAGCATACGCGGGGGGCACACTGAAGCTTTCTTT
few,TRBJ1-5,TRBV3-1/TRBV3-2,.,13,CASSQGAVQPQHF,TGTGCCAGCAGCCAGGGGGCTGTTCAGCCCCAGCATTTT
.,TRBJ2-7,TRBV19,TRBD2,12,CASRDYPHEQYF,TGTGCCAGCAGGGACTACCCGCACGAGCAGTACTTC
.,TRBJ2-7,TRBV6-5,TRBD1,12,CASRGQGNEQYF,TGTGCCAGCAGGGGACAGGGAAACGAGCAGTACTTC
.,TRBJ1-2,TRBV19,.,14,CASSLQGPNYGYTF,TGTGCCAGTAGTTTACAGGGACCTAACTATGGCTACACCTTC
.,TRBJ1-5,TRBV19,TRBD1,15,CASSPDRGGPQPQHF,TGTGCCAGTAGTCCGGACAGGGGAGGCCCTCAGCCCCAGCATTTT
few,TRBJ1-5,TRBV13,TRBD1,14,CASSFQDRNQPQHF,TGTGCCAGCAGCTTCCAGGACAGGAATCAGCCCCAGCATTTT
.,TRBJ2-7,TRBV19,TRBD1,15,CASSIAGQGLYEQYF,TGTGCCAGTAGTATCGCGGGACAGGGGTTATACGAGCAGTACTTC
.,TRBJ2-2,TRBV6-5,TRBD1,16,CASSWGDRGYSGELFF,TGTGCCAGCAGTTGGGGGGACAGGGGATATTCCGGGGAGCTGTTTTTT
.,TRBJ1-5,TRBV2,TRBD1,15,CASSEQPDRDQPQHF,TGTGCCAGCAGTGAACAGCCGGACAGGGACCAGCCCCAGCATTTT
.,TRBJ2-6,TRBV9,.,15,CASSVGFSGANVLTF,TGTGCCAGCAGCGTCGGTTTCTCTGGGGCCAACGTCCTGACTTTC
.,TRBJ2-1,TRBV7-9,TRBD1,15,CASSLDQGAANEQFF,TGTGCCAGCAGTCTAGACCAGGGGGCGGCAAATGAGCAGTTCTTC
.,TRBJ2-3,TRBV7-3,TRBD1,15,CASSPDRGRTDTQYF,TGTGCCAGCAGCCCTGACAGGGGGCGCACAGATACGCAGTATTTT
once,TRBJ2-3,TRBV2,.,17,CASSEFWVAVGPDTQYF,TGTGCCAGCAGTGAGTTCTGGGTAGCAGTAGGTCCAGATACGCAGTATTTT
.,TRBJ2-2,TRBV6-2/TRBV6-3,.,14,CASSRTENTGELFF,TGTGCCAGCAGCCGGACAGAGAACACCGGGGAGCTGTTTTTT
.,TRBJ2-3,TRBV9,.,14,CASSVGGVADTQYF,TGTGCCAGCAGCGTCGGAGGGGTCGCGGATACGCAGTATTTT
.,TRBJ1-2,TRBV27,.,15,CASSPLSGGIYGYTF,TGTGCCAGCAGCCCCTTATCGGGAGGAATCTATGGCTACACCTTC
.,TRBJ1-1,TRBV6-5,.,14,CASSHLYEGDEAFF,TGTGCCAGCAGTCATCTCTATGAGGGGGATGAAGCTTTCTTT
few,TRBJ2-7,TRBV5-1,.,12,CASSLDRGEQYF,TGCGCCAGCAGCTTGGACAGAGGGGAGCAGTACTTC
.,TRBJ2-7,TRBV9,.,12,CASGLSSYEQYF,TGTGCCAGCGGACTTTCCTCTTACGAGCAGTACTTC
.,TRBJ2-3,TRBV10-2,.,14,CASSVGRAADTQYF,TGCGCCAGCAGTGTGGGCAGGGCCGCAGATACGCAGTATTTT
.,TRBJ1-5,TRBV20-1,.,15,CSASAGSYSNQPQHF,TGCAGTGCTAGTGCAGGGTCTTATAGCAATCAGCCCCAGCATTTT
.,TRBJ2-7,TRBV5-1,TRBD2,17,CASRIAGGAWGVYEQYF,TGCGCCAGCAGAATAGCGGGAGGTGCCTGGGGGGTGTACGAGCAGTACTTC
.,TRBJ2-1,TRBV5-8,.,15,CASSFERASYNEQFF,TGTGCCAGCAGCTTCGAGCGGGCTAGTTACAATGAGCAGTTCTTC
.,TRBJ2-1,TRBV4-2,.,17,CASSQDWDGGSYNEQFF,TGTGCCAGCAGCCAAGATTGGGACGGGGGCTCCTACAATGAGCAGTTCTTC
.,TRBJ1-1,TRBV29-1,TRBD1,13,CSVRRGSVTEAFF,TGCAGCGTTCGCAGGGGGTCTGTGACTGAAGCTTTCTTT
.,TRBJ1-1,TRBV4-3,.,14,CASSQEAGVTEAFF,TGCGCCAGCAGCCAAGAGGCAGGGGTCACTGAAGCTTTCTTT
.,TRBJ2-1,TRBV7-9,.,16,CASSLALAASYNEQFF,TGTGCCAGCAGCTTAGCGCTTGCGGCCTCCTACAATGAGCAGTTCTTC
few,TRBJ1-5,TRBV29-1,.,13,CSVKILSNQPQHF,TGCAGCGTTAAAATCCTTAGCAATCAGCCCCAGCATTTT
few,TRBJ1-1,TRBV7-9,.,15,CASSLGPSGQNEAFF,TGTGCCAGCAGCTTAGGCCCCTCTGGACAGAATGAAGCTTTCTTT
.,TRBJ1-2,TRBV5-1,.,15,CASRSDWGQNYGYTF,TGCGCCAGCAGGTCCGATTGGGGGCAAAACTATGGCTACACCTTC
.,TRBJ2-3,TRBV24-1,TRBD1,17,CATSDSEQGAQSDTQYF,TGTGCCACCAGCGATTCTGAACAGGGGGCTCAGTCAGATACGCAGTATTTT